This TCR beta chain was identified during a study of glioma-infiltrating T cells after dendritic cell vaccination. Study details: Glioblastoma patients came from Phase I and II dendritic cell vaccination trials. Findings and limits, study-wide: Estimated pretreatment TIL content predicted outcome after dendritic cell vaccination.

Method: immunoSEQ multiplex PCR; TCRdb's copy keeps in-frame clones and lacks some. The sample has 50,000 to 80,000 clones, 75% to 85% seen once. Turning to this clone: No antigen is known for it.

The V end was cut by 2 bases, the J end by 11 bases, with 12 bases between. There are 11 residues in the CDR3. Germline V gives CDR1 DFQATT, CDR2 SNEGSKA (reference sequence). This TCR was recovered from a human donor with glioblastoma. The material was blood, obtained before dendritic cell vaccination. The V gene is TRBV20-1, the J gene TRBJ1-1; D not certain. The CDR3 protein is CSARTVAVAFF. As DNA, the CDR3 is TGCAGTGCTAGAACGGTCGCGGTGGCTTTCTTT.